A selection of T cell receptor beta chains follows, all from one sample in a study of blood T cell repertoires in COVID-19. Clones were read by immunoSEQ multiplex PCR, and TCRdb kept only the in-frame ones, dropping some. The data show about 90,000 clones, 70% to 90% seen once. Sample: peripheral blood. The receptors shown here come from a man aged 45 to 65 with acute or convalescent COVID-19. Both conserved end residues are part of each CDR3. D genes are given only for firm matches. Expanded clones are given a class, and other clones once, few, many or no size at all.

DNA: TGTGCCAGCTCTCCCTCAGGGGCAACTGGAAACACCATATATTTT; CDR3: CASSPSGATGNTIYF; V: TRBV18; size: few; D: .; J: TRBJ1-3
DNA: TGCGCCAGCAGTGACCCACCGGGGAGCTCCTATAATTCACCCCTCCACTTT; CDR3: CASSDPPGSSYNSPLHF; V: TRBV10-2; size: .; D: .; J: TRBJ1-6
DNA: TGTGCCAGCAGTCCCGCTGCGGGCGTCAATCAGCCCCAGCATTTT; CDR3: CASSPAAGVNQPQHF; V: TRBV28; size: few; D: .; J: TRBJ1-5
DNA: TGTGCCAGTAGTCAGAGACAGGGGGCGCGCGGGGAGCTGTTTTTT; CDR3: CASSQRQGARGELFF; V: TRBV19; size: .; D: TRBD1; J: TRBJ2-2
DNA: TGTGCCAGCAGCTCATTTCGAGGGGAGCAGTACTTC; CDR3: CASSSFRGEQYF; V: TRBV7-2; size: .; D: .; J: TRBJ2-7
DNA: TGTGCCAGTAGACCGACAGCGGGATTCTACGAGCAGTACTTC; CDR3: CASRPTAGFYEQYF; V: TRBV19; size: once; D: TRBD2; J: TRBJ2-7
DNA: TGTGCCAGCAGCCCCGGGACAGGGCTCTACGAGCAGTACTTC; CDR3: CASSPGTGLYEQYF; V: TRBV11-2; size: .; D: TRBD1; J: TRBJ2-7
DNA: TGCGCCAGCAGCATCGGGACTAACAATGAGCAGTTCTTC; CDR3: CASSIGTNNEQFF; V: TRBV5-1; size: .; D: TRBD2; J: TRBJ2-1
DNA: TGTGCCATCAGCGAAATATTCCGGGACAGGACCTACGAGCAGTACTTC; CDR3: CAISEIFRDRTYEQYF; V: TRBV10-3; size: once; D: TRBD1; J: TRBJ2-7
DNA: TGTGCCAGCAGCTTGACAGGGGGCAAGAACACTGAAGCTTTCTTT; CDR3: CASSLTGGKNTEAFF; V: TRBV11-2; size: .; D: TRBD1; J: TRBJ1-1
DNA: TGTGCCAGCAGCTTCGACAGGACCTCTAATGAAAAACTGTTTTTT; CDR3: CASSFDRTSNEKLFF; V: TRBV2; size: .; D: .; J: TRBJ1-4
DNA: TGTGCCAGCAGCTCGGACATTCTCTACGAGCAGTACTTC; CDR3: CASSSDILYEQYF; V: TRBV7-9; size: .; D: .; J: TRBJ2-7
DNA: TGTGCCAGCAGGGACAGGGGGAACACTGAAGCTTTCTTT; CDR3: CASRDRGNTEAFF; V: TRBV6-4; size: .; D: TRBD1; J: TRBJ1-1
DNA: TGTGCCAGCAGCTTAGAACAGTTCCCTGGAAACACCATATATTTT; CDR3: CASSLEQFPGNTIYF; V: TRBV7-6; size: many; D: .; J: TRBJ1-3
DNA: TGTGCCAGCAGTGGGACAGCTTACAATGAGCAGTTCTTC; CDR3: CASSGTAYNEQFF; V: TRBV27; size: once; D: TRBD1; J: TRBJ2-1
DNA: TGTGCCAGCAGTGAAACACAGACAGGGATGAACACTGAAGCTTTCTTT; CDR3: CASSETQTGMNTEAFF; V: TRBV2; size: .; D: TRBD1; J: TRBJ1-1
DNA: TGTGCCAGCAGCTTGGGGGGGACTAGCGGGATCTACGAGCAGTACTTC; CDR3: CASSLGGTSGIYEQYF; V: TRBV5-4; size: .; D: TRBD2; J: TRBJ2-7
DNA: TGTGCCTGGGATGGACAGGGCTTCATGAACACTGAAGCTTTCTTT; CDR3: CAWDGQGFMNTEAFF; V: TRBV30; size: .; D: TRBD1; J: TRBJ1-1
DNA: TGTGCCAGCAGTGAAGCGCTTTCCTGGGGCGTTGGGCAGGGAAACGACAATGAGCAGTTCTTC; CDR3: CASSEALSWGVGQGNDNEQFF; V: TRBV2; size: .; D: .; J: TRBJ2-1
DNA: TGTGCCAGTAGTACCAGACAGGGCGGGAACACTGAAGCTTTCTTT; CDR3: CASSTRQGGNTEAFF; V: TRBV19; size: few; D: TRBD1; J: TRBJ1-1
DNA: TGTGCCAGCAGCCAGGGACAGGGGTACGAGCAGTACTTC; CDR3: CASSQGQGYEQYF; V: TRBV12-3/TRBV12-4; size: once; D: TRBD1; J: TRBJ2-7
DNA: TGTGCCAGCAGTCCTAATCGAGGCCCTGAGCAGTTCTTC; CDR3: CASSPNRGPEQFF; V: TRBV3-1/TRBV3-2; size: .; D: .; J: TRBJ2-1
DNA: TGTGCCAGCAGCTTAAAGTGGTCAGTCGAGCAGTACTTC; CDR3: CASSLKWSVEQYF; V: TRBV11-3; size: .; D: .; J: TRBJ2-7
DNA: TGTGCCAGCAGCCGTGTTGGGCGAGAGACCCAGTACTTC; CDR3: CASSRVGRETQYF; V: TRBV14; size: .; D: .; J: TRBJ2-5
DNA: TGTGCCAGCAGCTCCGATAAGGGGGGGGGTGAAGCTTTCTTT; CDR3: CASSSDKGGGEAFF; V: TRBV7-2; size: .; D: .; J: TRBJ1-1
DNA: TGTGCCAGCAGTGACCCAAGCGGGAGGATATCCTACGAGCAGTACTTC; CDR3: CASSDPSGRISYEQYF; V: TRBV2; size: .; D: TRBD2; J: TRBJ2-7
DNA: TGCGCCAGCAGCTTCGGGGGGGACAATCAGCCCCAGCATTTT; CDR3: CASSFGGDNQPQHF; V: TRBV5-1; size: .; D: .; J: TRBJ1-5
DNA: TGTGCCAGCAGTATACTTACGTCAGGCAGTTCACCCCTCCACTTT; CDR3: CASSILTSGSSPLHF; V: TRBV6-6; size: .; D: .; J: TRBJ1-6
DNA: TGTGCCAGCAGTTATGGTCTCGGAGATGACAATGAGCAGTTCTTC; CDR3: CASSYGLGDDNEQFF; V: TRBV28; size: .; D: .; J: TRBJ2-1
DNA: TGTGCCAGCAGCTTCCAGGGGAGCGGGGAGCTGTTTTTT; CDR3: CASSFQGSGELFF; V: TRBV11-3; size: .; D: .; J: TRBJ2-2
DNA: TGCAGCGTTGGGTCGGCTTTGGGCAACGAGCAGTACTTC; CDR3: CSVGSALGNEQYF; V: TRBV29-1; size: .; D: .; J: TRBJ2-7
DNA: TGCAGCGGCCAGGGACTACCTCGGTCCTACAATGAGCAGTTCTTC; CDR3: CSGQGLPRSYNEQFF; V: TRBV29-1; size: few; D: TRBD2; J: TRBJ2-1
DNA: TGTGCCAGCAGTTATCAGGGCGAAGGGACCAAAAACATTCAGTACTTC; CDR3: CASSYQGEGTKNIQYF; V: TRBV6-5; size: once; D: .; J: TRBJ2-4
DNA: TGTGCCAGCAGCTCCAGCGGACAGGGGGCGTTTTCAAGGGACACTGAAGCTTTCTTT; CDR3: CASSSSGQGAFSRDTEAFF; V: TRBV7-2; size: few; D: TRBD1; J: TRBJ1-1
DNA: TGTGCCAGCAGCCCAGATTTCCACTACGAGCAGTACTTC; CDR3: CASSPDFHYEQYF; V: TRBV3-1/TRBV3-2; size: .; D: .; J: TRBJ2-7
DNA: TGCGCCAGCAGCCAAACCTGGGGACTAGCGGGAGGGAGAGATACGCAGTATTTT; CDR3: CASSQTWGLAGGRDTQYF; V: TRBV4-3; size: .; D: TRBD2; J: TRBJ2-3
DNA: TGTGCCAGCAGCGAGGGACAGGGGGCTGGAACCGGGGAGCTGTTTTTT; CDR3: CASSEGQGAGTGELFF; V: TRBV9; size: .; D: TRBD1; J: TRBJ2-2
DNA: TGTGCCAGCAGCCCTTACCTAGCGGGAGGGAACAATGAGCAGTTCTTC; CDR3: CASSPYLAGGNNEQFF; V: TRBV11-2; size: .; D: TRBD2; J: TRBJ2-1
DNA: TGTGCCAGCATAGGACGGGGAAAGAGCACAGATACGCAGTATTTT; CDR3: CASIGRGKSTDTQYF; V: TRBV28; size: .; D: .; J: TRBJ2-3
DNA: TGTGCCAGCAGCTTAAGTGGGGGGAACCAAGAGACCCAGTACTTC; CDR3: CASSLSGGNQETQYF; V: TRBV7-3; size: .; D: .; J: TRBJ2-5
DNA: TGTGCCAGCAGTTTAGCAGGGATCTATGGCTACACCTTC; CDR3: CASSLAGIYGYTF; V: TRBV27; size: .; D: .; J: TRBJ1-2
DNA: TGTGCCAGCTCACCCAGGACAGGGGGTACCATGAACACTGAAGCTTTCTTT; CDR3: CASSPRTGGTMNTEAFF; V: TRBV18; size: .; D: TRBD1; J: TRBJ1-1
DNA: TGTGCCAGCAGTTCCCCGGGTCTCTCTGGGGCCAACGTCCTGACTTTC; CDR3: CASSSPGLSGANVLTF; V: TRBV28; size: .; D: .; J: TRBJ2-6
DNA: TGCAGCGTCGCTAGTGACTATACGCAGTATTTT; CDR3: CSVASDYTQYF; V: TRBV20-1; size: .; D: .; J: TRBJ2-3
DNA: TGTGCCAGCAGCTTATACGGACTATCGGGCTACGAGCAGTACTTC; CDR3: CASSLYGLSGYEQYF; V: TRBV7-2; size: few; D: .; J: TRBJ2-7
DNA: TGTGCCAGCAGCCAAGGGACTAGCTTCGTGCAGTACTTC; CDR3: CASSQGTSFVQYF; V: TRBV3-1/TRBV3-2; size: few; D: TRBD2; J: TRBJ2-7